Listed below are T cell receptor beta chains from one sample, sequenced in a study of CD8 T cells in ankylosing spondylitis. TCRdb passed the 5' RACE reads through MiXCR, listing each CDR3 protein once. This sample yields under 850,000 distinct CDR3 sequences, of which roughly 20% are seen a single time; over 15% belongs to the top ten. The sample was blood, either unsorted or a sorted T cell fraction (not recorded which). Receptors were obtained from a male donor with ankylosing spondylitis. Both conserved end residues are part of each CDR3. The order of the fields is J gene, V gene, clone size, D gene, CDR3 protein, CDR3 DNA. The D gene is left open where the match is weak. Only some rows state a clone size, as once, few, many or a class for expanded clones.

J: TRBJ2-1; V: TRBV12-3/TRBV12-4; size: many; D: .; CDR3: CASSLPYNEQFF; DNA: TGTGCCAGCAGTTTACCCTACAATGAGCAGTTCTTC
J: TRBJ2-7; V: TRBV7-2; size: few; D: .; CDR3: CASNDGFGEQYF; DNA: TGTGCCAGCAATGATGGCTTCGGCGAGCAGTACTTC
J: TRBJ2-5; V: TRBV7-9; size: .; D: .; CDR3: CASSLSQGYQETQYF; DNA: TGTGCCAGCAGCTTATCGCAGGGGTACCAAGAGACCCAGTACTTC
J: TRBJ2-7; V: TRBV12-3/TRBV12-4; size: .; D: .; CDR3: CASRMSGTRTYEQYF; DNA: TGTGCCAGCAGGATGTCCGGGACACGAACCTACGAGCAGTACTTC
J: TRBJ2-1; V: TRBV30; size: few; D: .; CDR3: CAWSVGGGSNEQFF; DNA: TGTGCCTGGAGTGTAGGGGGGGGTTCCAATGAGCAGTTCTTC
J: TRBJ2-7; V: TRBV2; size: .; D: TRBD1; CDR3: CASKQDRGLSYEQYF; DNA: TGTGCCAGCAAACAGGACAGGGGGCTATCCTACGAGCAGTACTTC
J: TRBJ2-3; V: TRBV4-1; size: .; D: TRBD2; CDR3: CASSRASGTTDTQYF; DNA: TGCGCCAGCAGCCGGGCTAGCGGGACCACAGATACGCAGTATTTT
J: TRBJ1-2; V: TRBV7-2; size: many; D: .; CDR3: CASSSNGAYGYTF; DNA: TGTGCCAGCAGCTCAAACGGGGCTTATGGCTACACCTTC
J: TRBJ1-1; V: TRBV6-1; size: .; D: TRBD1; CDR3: CASTADRGFNTEAFF; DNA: TGTGCCAGCACCGCGGACAGGGGGTTTAACACTGAAGCTTTCTTT
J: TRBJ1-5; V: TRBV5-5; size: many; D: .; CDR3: CASSLAFGSSYQPQHF; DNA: TGTGCCAGCAGCTTGGCCTTCGGGAGCTCGTATCAGCCCCAGCATTTT
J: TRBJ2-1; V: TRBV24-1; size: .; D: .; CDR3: CATSEHNNQGGVFF; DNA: TGTGCCACCAGTGAGCACAACAACCAGGGAGGCGTTTTCTTC
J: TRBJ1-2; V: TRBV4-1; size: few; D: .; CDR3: CASRDVGYGYTF; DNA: TGCGCCAGCAGGGACGTAGGATATGGCTACACCTTC
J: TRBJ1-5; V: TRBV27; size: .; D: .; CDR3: CASSSTGTLGNQPQHF; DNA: TGTGCCAGCAGTTCAACAGGGACCTTGGGCAATCAGCCCCAGCATTTT
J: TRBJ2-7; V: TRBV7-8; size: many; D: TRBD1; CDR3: CASSLARQGTYEQYF; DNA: TGTGCCAGCAGCTTAGCTAGACAGGGGACCTACGAGCAGTACTTC
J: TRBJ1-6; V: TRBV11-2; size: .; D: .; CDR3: CASSLYSSPSSYNSPLHF; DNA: TGTGCCAGCAGCTTATATTCCAGTCCTAGCTCCTATAATTCACCCCTCCACTTT
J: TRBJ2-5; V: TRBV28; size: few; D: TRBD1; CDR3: CASSSSDRGIGETQYF; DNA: TGTGCCAGCAGCTCCTCGGACAGGGGGATAGGGGAGACCCAGTACTTC
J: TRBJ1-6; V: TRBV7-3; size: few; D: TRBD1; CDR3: CASSFWTGENSPLHF; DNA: TGTGCCAGCAGCTTCTGGACAGGGGAAAATTCACCCCTCCACTTT
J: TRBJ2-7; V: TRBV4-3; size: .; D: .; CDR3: CASSQNPHSASGEQYF; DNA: TGCGCCAGCAGCCAGAACCCCCACAGTGCCTCGGGTGAGCAGTACTTC
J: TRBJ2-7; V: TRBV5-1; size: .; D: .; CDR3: CASSLASKLSNSYEQYF; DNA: TGCGCCAGCAGCTTGGCCTCGAAACTGTCGAACTCCTACGAGCAGTACTTC
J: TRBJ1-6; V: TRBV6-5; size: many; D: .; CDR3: CASSYSPFYNSPLHF; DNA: TGTGCCAGCAGTTACTCCCCCTTCTATAATTCACCCCTCCACTTT
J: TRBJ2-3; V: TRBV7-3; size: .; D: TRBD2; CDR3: CASSPGGGPDTQYF; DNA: TGTGCCAGCAGTCCCGGGGGGGGCCCAGATACGCAGTATTTT
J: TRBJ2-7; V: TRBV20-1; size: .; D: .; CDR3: CSARDRTNLSYEQYF; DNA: TGCAGTGCTAGAGATCGGACCAACCTGTCCTACGAGCAGTACTTC
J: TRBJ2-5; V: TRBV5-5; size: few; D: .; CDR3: CASGVGQIQETQYF; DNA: TGTGCCAGCGGCGTGGGACAAATCCAAGAGACCCAGTACTTC
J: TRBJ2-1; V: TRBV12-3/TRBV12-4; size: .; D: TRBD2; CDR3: CASSLGGTSGGSMYNEQFF; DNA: TGTGCCAGCAGTTTAGGGGGGACTAGCGGGGGGAGTATGTACAATGAGCAGTTCTTC
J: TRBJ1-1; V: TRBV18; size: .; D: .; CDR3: CASSATGKTEAFF; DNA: TGTGCCAGCTCAGCCACAGGGAAGACTGAAGCTTTCTTT
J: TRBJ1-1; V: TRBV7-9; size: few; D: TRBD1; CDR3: CASSLRMTGSLTEAFF; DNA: TGTGCCAGCAGCTTAAGAATGACAGGGAGCTTGACTGAAGCTTTCTTT
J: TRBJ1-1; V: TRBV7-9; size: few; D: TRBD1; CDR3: CASSLPGGGGAFF; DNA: TGTGCCAGCAGCCTCCCAGGGGGCGGTGGAGCTTTCTTT
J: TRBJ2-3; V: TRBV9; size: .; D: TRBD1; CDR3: CASHPTGSRSDTQYF; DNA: TGTGCCAGCCACCCGACAGGGAGCAGGTCAGATACGCAGTATTTT
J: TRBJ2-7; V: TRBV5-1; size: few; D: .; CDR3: CASSPPHGYEQYF; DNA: TGCGCCAGCAGCCCCCCCCACGGCTACGAGCAGTACTTC
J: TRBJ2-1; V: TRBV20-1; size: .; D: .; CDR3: CSAREGDNEQFF; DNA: TGCAGTGCTAGAGAGGGTGACAATGAGCAGTTCTTC
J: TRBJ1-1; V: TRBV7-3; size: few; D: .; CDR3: CASSLSYGAIEAFF; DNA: TGTGCCAGCAGCCTAAGCTACGGGGCTATTGAAGCTTTCTTT
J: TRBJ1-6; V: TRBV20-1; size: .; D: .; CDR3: CSAPSREGYSPLHF; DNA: TGCAGTGCCCCCTCCCGGGAGGGTTACTCACCCCTCCACTTT
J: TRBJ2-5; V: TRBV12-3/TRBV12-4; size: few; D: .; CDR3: CASSFFRELETQYF; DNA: TGTGCCAGCAGTTTTTTCCGGGAATTGGAGACCCAGTACTTC
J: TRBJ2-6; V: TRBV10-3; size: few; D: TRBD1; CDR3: CATLRTGVYSGANVLTF; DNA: TGTGCCACCCTCCGGACAGGTGTCTACTCTGGGGCCAACGTCCTGACTTTC
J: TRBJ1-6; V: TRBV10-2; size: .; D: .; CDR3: CASSVRLENVNSPLHF; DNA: TGCGCCAGCAGTGTCAGACTCGAGAATGTCAATTCACCCCTCCACTTT
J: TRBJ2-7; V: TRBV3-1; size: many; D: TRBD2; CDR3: CASSHGTGGSYEQYF; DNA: TGTGCCAGCAGCCATGGGACGGGAGGCTCCTACGAGCAGTACTTC
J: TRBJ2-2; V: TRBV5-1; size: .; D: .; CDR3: CASSLLVGGELFF; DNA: TGCGCCAGCAGCCTGTTGGTGGGCGGGGAGCTGTTTTTT
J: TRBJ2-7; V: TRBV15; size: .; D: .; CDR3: CATSRDFGSTYEQYF; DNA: TGTGCCACCAGCAGAGATTTTGGTAGCACCTACGAGCAGTACTTC
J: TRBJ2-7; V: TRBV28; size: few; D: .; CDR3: CASNVGGTGSYEQYF; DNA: TGTGCCAGCAACGTGGGAGGGACAGGCTCCTACGAGCAGTACTTC
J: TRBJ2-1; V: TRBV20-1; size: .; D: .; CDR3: CSANARNEQFF; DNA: TGCAGTGCCAACGCCCGGAATGAGCAGTTCTTC
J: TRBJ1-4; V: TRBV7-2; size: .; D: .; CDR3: CASSQKTGVNEKLFF; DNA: TGTGCCAGCAGTCAAAAAACGGGAGTTAATGAAAAACTGTTTTTT
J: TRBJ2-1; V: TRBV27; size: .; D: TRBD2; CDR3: CASSLAGGPFEQFF; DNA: TGTGCCAGCAGTTTAGCGGGAGGGCCTTTTGAGCAGTTCTTC
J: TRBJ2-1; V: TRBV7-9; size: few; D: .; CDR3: CASSSQIISVGEQFF; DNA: TGTGCCAGCAGCTCTCAGATAATTTCGGTGGGGGAGCAGTTCTTC
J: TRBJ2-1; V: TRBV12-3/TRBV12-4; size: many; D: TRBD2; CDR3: CASSLKVAGLGEQFF; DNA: TGTGCCAGCAGTTTAAAGGTAGCGGGGCTGGGTGAGCAGTTCTTC
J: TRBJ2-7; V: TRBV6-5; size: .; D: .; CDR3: CASSFRGGNYEQYF; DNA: TGTGCCAGCAGTTTTCGGGGCGGTAACTACGAGCAGTACTTC